This T cell receptor (beta chain) is from a study of cytomegalovirus exposure and HLA in healthy donors. CDR3 length: 15 amino acids. Deletions cut 4 bases from V and 6 bases from J, with 17 bases between. Germline CDR1 MGHRA, CDR2 YSYEKL. Libraries were prepared by immunoSEQ multiplex PCR; TCRdb keeps only in-frame clonotypes and omits some of them. The table has roughly 50,000 clones, roughly nine tenths seen once. Sequencing was carried out using PBMCs. This TCR derives from a man between 18 and 35 years old in good health and CMV-seronegative. The V gene is TRBV4-1, the J gene TRBJ2-3; D is perhaps TRBD2 (5 bases). CDR3 sequence (DNA): TGCGCCAGCAGCCTGACCCCGGGGATCGCTGATACGCAGTATTTT. Translation gives CASSLTPGIADTQYF.